Listed here are 32 T cell receptor beta chains from one sample, sequenced in a study of metastatic and nonmetastatic thyroid tumors. Ahead of thyroid surgery, no patient had received treatment of any kind. TCRdb re-called the PCR reads via MiXCR. The sample contains about 47,000 clones, around 25% of which appear only once. Sample: blood. The receptor set was obtained from a male donor with papillary thyroid cancer or a benign thyroid nodule (not recorded which). Some clones in this sample may be carry-over from other donors' samples.

The chain has TRBV24-1 and TRBJ1-5; unclear D gene. This CDR3 contains 14 residues. V was pared by 3 bases and J by 0 bases, with 5 bases between. The germline gives CDR1 KGHDR, CDR2 SFDVKD. Here the CDR3 DNA reads TGTGCCACCAGTGATGACATTAGCAATCAGCCCCAGCATTTT. It yields the protein CATSDDISNQPQHF.

The chain uses TRBV19 and TRBJ2-1; 7 bases line up with TRBD1. With V trimmed by 4 bases and J by 12 bases, 6 bases remained unmatched. CDR3 size: 12 residues. The germline V gene encodes CDR1 LNHDA and CDR2 SQIVND (reference sequence). CDR3 bases: TGTGCCAGTAGTACCCTTGGGGACAGGCAGTTCTTC. This gives the protein CASSTLGDRQFF.

A few counts support this clone. The CDR3 sequence is CASSFKGQGRSYEQYF. In DNA form, the CDR3 reads TGTGCCAGCAGTTTTAAAGGACAGGGGAGATCCTACGAGCAGTACTTC. J is TRBJ2-7 and V is TRBV6-1; 9 bases fit TRBD1. CDR3 length: 16 amino acids. Germline lookup yields CDR1 MNHNS and CDR2 SASEGT. V lost 5 bases, J lost 1 base, and 9 bases stayed unmatched.

This clone was seen many times. V gene TRBV10-2 combines with J gene TRBJ2-5, with a possible D match to TRBD2 (6 bases). Germline-derived CDR1 and CDR2 are WSHSY and SAAADI. The CDR3 consists of 16 residues. Trimming left V 6 bases short and J 4 bases short, with 21 bases between. The CDR3 sequence: CASRDGGVLSGETQYF. As DNA, the CDR3 is TGCGCCAGCAGGGACGGGGGAGTGTTGAGTGGAGAGACCCAGTACTTC.

In this sample, this clone turned up many times. The chain carries TRBV4-2 and TRBJ1-1; perhaps TRBD1 as D (5 bases). The CDR3 runs to 14 residues. Trimming left V 1 base short and J 3 bases short, with 9 bases between. Germline CDR1 and CDR2: LGHNA and YNFKEQ. The CDR3 DNA follows: TGTGCCAGCAGCCAAGTAGCAGGGCACACTGAAGCTTTCTTT. Encoded protein: CASSQVAGHTEAFF.

In this sample, this clone turned up many times. This chain connects TRBV20-1 to TRBJ1-5, with D uncertain. Germline V gene lookup returns CDR1 DFQATT and CDR2 SNEGSKA (reference sequence). CDR3 length: 13 residues. V gave up 1 base and J gave up 3 bases, with 7 bases separating them. CDR3 nucleotides: TGCAGTGCTAGAGGCTCGCCCAATCAGCCCCAGCATTTT. Translating gives CSARGSPNQPQHF.

This clone was detected ten times or more. The chain couples TRBV12-3 or TRBV12-4 to TRBJ2-4; 8 bases are a match to TRBD1. Unmatched junction bases numbered 8, after V lost 5 bases and J lost 8 bases. The CDR3 extends over 14 amino acids. The CDR3 loop reads CASSPRTGRDIQYF. CDR3 sequence (DNA): TGTGCCAGCAGTCCACGGACAGGGCGGGACATTCAGTACTTC.

This chain connects TRBV6-6 to TRBJ2-1, with 9 bases that match TRBD2. CDR1 is MNHNY and CDR2 is SVGAGI in the germline V gene (reference sequence). This CDR3 is built from 16 residues. V lost 0 bases to trimming and J lost 2 bases; unmatched junction nucleotides: 2. DNA for the CDR3: TGTGCCAGCAGTTACTCAGCGGGAGGCGCCTACAATGAGCAGTTCTTC. Translating it yields CASSYSAGGAYNEQFF.

The V call is TRBV6-1, the J call TRBJ1-5; D unresolved. This CDR3 is 13 amino acids long. Trimming pared 6 bases from V and 3 bases from J, leaving 9 bases between. Germline V gene data show CDR1 as MNHNS and CDR2 as SASEGT. The CDR3 spells CASRVDVNQPQHF. In DNA, the CDR3 is TGTGCCAGCAGGGTGGATGTCAATCAGCCCCAGCATTTT.

This clone was picked up many times. The CDR3 here is CASSPLGSGELFF. CDR3 nucleotides: TGCGCCAGCAGTCCCTTAGGATCCGGGGAGCTGTTTTTT. V is TRBV5-1 and J is TRBJ2-2; D unresolved. Trimming pared 5 bases from V and 6 bases from J, leaving 11 bases between. Germline V gives CDR1 SGHRS, CDR2 YFSETQ. CDR3 length: 13 residues. The full variable domain, rest sourced from reference TRBV5-1 and TRBJ2-2, is KAGVTQTPRYLIKTRGQQVTLSCSPISGHRSVSWYQQTPGQGLQFLFEYFSETQRNKGNFPGRFSGRQFSNSRSEMNVSTLELGDSALYLCASSPLGSGELFFGEGSRLTVL.

The chain is built from TRBV6-1 and TRBJ2-2; no firm D call. V lost 8 bases to trimming and J lost 2 bases, with 9 bases between them. CDR1 MNHNS and CDR2 SASEGT come from the germline V gene. There are 13 residues in the CDR3. In nucleotides, the CDR3 is TGTGCCAGCGTATTACTAAACACCGGGGAGCTGTTTTTT. Its protein product is CASVLLNTGELFF.

The J gene is TRBJ1-1, the V gene TRBV11-1, with D hard to call. The CDR3 is 16 amino acids. The V end lost 7 bases, the J end lost 2 bases, and 20 bases lay between the germline ends. Germline V gene lookup returns CDR1 SGHAT and CDR2 FQDESV (reference sequence). The CDR3 bases are TGTGCCAGCAAAACTCGGGCCGAGACGCACAACACTGAAGCTTTCTTT. This sequence encodes CASKTRAETHNTEAFF.

The V and J genes are TRBV6-2 or TRBV6-3 and TRBJ2-5, with TRBD2 matching over 10 bases. Germline CDR1 and CDR2: MNHEY and SVGEGT. The CDR3 loop spans 12 amino acids. The CDR3 here is CSIDSGRETQYF. CDR3 coding DNA: TGTTCCATCGATAGCGGGAGGGAGACCCAGTACTTC.

This clone has a handful of counts. Possible read error: a much larger clone is one base away. The chain combines TRBV5-1 with TRBJ2-3; perhaps TRBD2 as D (5 bases). Germline V gene lookup returns CDR1 SGHRS and CDR2 YFSETQ. The germline V and J ends were trimmed by 0 bases and 2 bases, with 13 bases remaining between them. This CDR3 is 16 amino acids long. In DNA, the CDR3 is TGCGCCAGCAGCTTGGTCCTAGTGGGAGACACAGATACGCAGTATTTT. Encoded protein: CASSLVLVGDTDTQYF.

The rearrangement uses TRBV20-1 and TRBJ2-1; 10 bases match TRBD2. With V trimmed by 1 base and J by 8 bases, 14 bases remained unmatched. CDR3 length equals 17 residues. The germline CDR1 and CDR2 sequences are DFQATT and SNEGSKA (reference sequence). The CDR3: CSARAASGSASLDEQFF. CDR3 nucleotides: TGCAGTGCTAGAGCCGCTAGCGGGAGCGCCAGTCTCGATGAGCAGTTCTTC.

This clone was counted many times. J is TRBJ1-1 and V is TRBV15; possibly TRBD1 for D (5 bases). Germline-derived CDR1 and CDR2 are LNHNV and YYDKDF (reference sequence). V shed 0 bases and J shed 1 base, with 9 bases lying between them. The CDR3 extends over 15 amino acids. CDR3: CATSRDGQGNTEAFF. The CDR3 DNA sequence: TGTGCCACCAGCAGAGATGGGCAGGGGAACACTGAAGCTTTCTTT.

This clone was seen many times. The V call is TRBV10-3, the J call TRBJ2-1, with a tentative D call TRBD1 (6 bases). In germline, CDR1 is ENHRY, CDR2 SYGVKD. V was cut by 8 bases and J by 9 bases, with 14 bases left in between. The CDR3 runs to 12 residues. The DNA of the CDR3 is TGTGCCATCGGATCGGACAGTGCTGAGCAGTTCTTC. Translation gives CAIGSDSAEQFF.

This clone showed up just a few times. The chain has TRBV7-2 and TRBJ1-2; 9 nucleotides line up with TRBD1. V was pared by 4 bases and J by 12 bases, with 6 bases of the junction left unmatched. Per germline, CDR1 SGHTA and CDR2 FQGNSA. The CDR3 covers 12 residues. The CDR3 protein is CASSSYRGLDTF. DNA of the CDR3: TGTGCCAGCAGCTCCTACAGGGGGCTGGACACCTTC. The whole variable domain, filled in from reference TRBV7-2 and TRBJ1-2, reads GAGVSQSPSNKVTEKGKDVELRCDPISGHTALYWYRQSLGQGLEFLIYFQGNSAPDKSGLPSDRFSAERTGGSVSTLTIQRTQQEDSAVYLCASSSYRGLDTFGSGTRLTVV.

This clone was detected only a few times. J is TRBJ1-3 and V is TRBV29-1, with no clear D. Trimming pared 4 bases from V and 0 bases from J, leaving 10 bases between. This CDR3 region has 14 residues. The germline CDR1 and CDR2 sequences are SQVTM and ANQGSEA. The CDR3 loop reads CSVGLGHSGNTIYF. The DNA for the CDR3 is TGCAGCGTTGGTTTAGGGCACTCTGGAAACACCATATATTTT.

This clone was observed a few times. The junction does not match germline at one end; this may be a read error. The chain employs TRBV6-2 or TRBV6-3 and TRBJ2-5; D could derive from TRBD1 or TRBD2 (6 bases each). Germline-derived CDR1 and CDR2 are MNHEY and SVGEGT. This CDR3 spans 15 amino acids. The CDR3 DNA reads TGTGCCAGCATTTACACGGGGGCCTTTGGGGATACCCAGTACTTC. Its translation is CASIYTGAFGDTQYF.

The chain joins TRBV30 to TRBJ2-7; D gene ambiguous. This CDR3 is built from 12 residues. Germline V gene data show CDR1 as GTSNPN and CDR2 as SVGIG (reference sequence). Trimming removed 2 bases at V and 5 bases at J, with 10 bases between. The CDR3 DNA is TGTGCCTGGAGTACCGAGCTGAACGAGCAGTACTTC. Translation: CAWSTELNEQYF. Full variable domain (outside the CDR3, taken from reference TRBV30 and TRBJ2-7): SQTIHQWPATLVQPVGSPLSLECTVEGTSNPNLYWYRQAAGRGLQLLFYSVGIGQISSEVPQNLSASRPQDRQFILSSKKLLLSDSGFYLCAWSTELNEQYFGPGTRLTVT.

This rearrangement joins TRBV11-2 to TRBJ2-1, with TRBD2 identical over 14 bases. This CDR3 comprises 17 residues. With 0 bases clipped from V and 9 bases from J, the junction kept 7 bases outside the gene matches. Germline CDR1 reads SGHAT; CDR2 reads FQNNGV. The CDR3 DNA is TGTGCCAGCAGCTTAGATCTGGGACTAGCGGGAGTGGTTGAGCAGTTCTTC. Encoded protein: CASSLDLGLAGVVEQFF.

There are many counts of this clone. The chain has TRBV30 and TRBJ1-1, with a weak D call TRBD1 (5 bases). The CDR3 sequence is 13 residues long. V lost 3 bases to trimming and J lost 3 bases, with 11 bases between them. Germline V gene lookup returns CDR1 GTSNPN and CDR2 SVGIG (reference sequence). This CDR3 reads CAWSGDVDTEAFF. The CDR3 bases are TGTGCCTGGAGCGGGGACGTGGACACTGAAGCTTTCTTT.

J is TRBJ1-4 and V is TRBV11-2, with D unresolved. The CDR3 contains 15 residues. Trimming took 0 bases from V and 5 from J, leaving 10 bases between them. Germline V CDR1 and CDR2: SGHAT, FQNNGV. CDR3 nucleotide sequence: TGTGCCAGCAGCTTAGAGTGGCAGCTCAATGAAAAACTGTTTTTT. Its protein is CASSLEWQLNEKLFF.

This clone was seen many times. This rearrangement joins TRBV5-6 to TRBJ2-1, with 10 bases identical to TRBD2. The V segment lost 2 bases and the J segment 7 bases; nucleotides outside the gene matches: 6. Germline CDR1 reads SGHDT; CDR2 reads YYEEEE. CDR3 length: 15 residues. In DNA form, the CDR3 reads TGTGCCAGCAGCTTTGCTAGCGGGAGTAGGAATGAGCAGTTCTTC. It is translated as CASSFASGSRNEQFF. The full variable domain, completed using reference TRBV5-6 and TRBJ2-1, is DAGVTQSPTHLIKTRGQQVTLRCSPKSGHDTVSWYQQALGQGPQFIFQYYEEEERQRGNFPDRFSGHQFPNYSSELNVNALLLGDSALYLCASSFASGSRNEQFFGPGTRLTVL.

This clone was seen many times. This chain's CDR3 is CASSPDRGLSLGTEAFF. CDR3 coding DNA: TGTGCCAGCAGCCCGGACAGGGGGCTTAGTTTAGGAACTGAAGCTTTCTTT. The V gene is TRBV5-6, the J gene TRBJ1-1; 11 positions agree with TRBD1. There are 17 residues in the CDR3. The junction had 13 bases not matched to a gene; V was cut back by 4 bases and J by 5 bases. Germline values: CDR1 SGHDT, CDR2 YYEEEE.

This clone was found many times. This rearrangement joins TRBV19 to TRBJ2-1; 8 bases are shared with TRBD2. In germline, CDR1 is LNHDA, CDR2 SQIVND (reference sequence). This CDR3 region has 14 residues. V dropped 5 bases and J dropped 9; count of bases not matched to a gene: 9. CDR3 loop: CASSYQRESGEQFF. The DNA of the CDR3 is TGTGCCAGTAGTTACCAGCGGGAGTCTGGTGAGCAGTTCTTC.

The genes are TRBV11-2 and TRBJ2-7, with a possible D match to TRBD2 (7 bases). Germline V CDR1 and CDR2: SGHAT, FQNNGV. The CDR3 covers 16 residues. V was cut by 5 bases and J by 0 bases, with 17 bases left in between. CDR3 loop: CASSALGRGLSYEQYF. In DNA form, the CDR3 reads TGTGCCAGCAGCGCGCTGGGGCGGGGGCTCTCCTACGAGCAGTACTTC.

A few counts support this clone. This CDR3 is CSARAPGLAHEQFF. In DNA form, the CDR3 reads TGCAGTGCTAGAGCGCCGGGACTAGCGCATGAGCAGTTCTTC. The rearrangement uses TRBV20-1 and TRBJ2-1, with 10 bases that match TRBD2. V lost 1 base to trimming and J lost 8 bases; unmatched junction nucleotides: 5. The CDR3 is 14 residues long. The germline V gene has CDR1 DFQATT and CDR2 SNEGSKA (reference sequence).

V usage is TRBV6-2 or TRBV6-3 and J usage is TRBJ1-2; weak D call: TRBD1 (5 bases). CDR1 and CDR2 (germline): MNHEY, SVGEGT. Between the trimmed V and J ends, which lost 3 bases and 8 bases, there was a span of 7 bases. This CDR3 comprises 11 residues. In nucleotides, the CDR3 is TGTGCCAGCAGTTATTGGGACGGCTACACCTTC. This gives the protein CASSYWDGYTF.

The J gene is TRBJ2-5, the V gene TRBV19; perhaps TRBD1 as D (6 bases). The CDR3 has 16 amino acids. The germline V gene has CDR1 LNHDA and CDR2 SQIVND (reference sequence). The V end was cut by 5 bases, the J end by 7 bases, with 23 bases between. For the CDR3, the DNA is TGTGCCAGTAGTGCCACCCCCGGGACCGCCAGGGGGACCCAGTACTTC. Its protein is CASSATPGTARGTQYF.

This clone was recorded many times. The chain has TRBV20-1 and TRBJ1-2, with TRBD1 matching 7 bases. Germline CDR1 reads DFQATT; CDR2 reads SNEGSKA (reference sequence). V dropped 1 base and J dropped 1; count of bases not matched to a gene: 3. The length of the CDR3 is 14 residues. The CDR3 reads CSARGSGGNYGYTF. CDR3 in DNA: TGCAGTGCTAGAGGTTCAGGGGGTAACTATGGCTACACCTTC.